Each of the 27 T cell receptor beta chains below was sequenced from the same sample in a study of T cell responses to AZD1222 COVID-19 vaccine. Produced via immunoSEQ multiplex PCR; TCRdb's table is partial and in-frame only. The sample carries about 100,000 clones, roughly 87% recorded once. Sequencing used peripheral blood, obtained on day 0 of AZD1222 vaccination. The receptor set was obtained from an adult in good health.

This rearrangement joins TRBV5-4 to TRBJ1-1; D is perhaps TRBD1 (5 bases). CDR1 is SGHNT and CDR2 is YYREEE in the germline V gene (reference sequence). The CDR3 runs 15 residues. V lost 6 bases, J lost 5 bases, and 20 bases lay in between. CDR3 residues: CASNPDGTGGTEAFF. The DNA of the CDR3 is TGTGCCAGCAACCCCGATGGGACCGGGGGGACTGAAGCTTTCTTT. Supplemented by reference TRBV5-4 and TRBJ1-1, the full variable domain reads ETGVTQSPTHLIKTRGQQVTLRCSSQSGHNTVSWYQQALGQGPQFIFQYYREEENGRGNFPPRFSGLQFPNYSSELNVNALELDDSALYLCASNPDGTGGTEAFFGQGTRLTVV.

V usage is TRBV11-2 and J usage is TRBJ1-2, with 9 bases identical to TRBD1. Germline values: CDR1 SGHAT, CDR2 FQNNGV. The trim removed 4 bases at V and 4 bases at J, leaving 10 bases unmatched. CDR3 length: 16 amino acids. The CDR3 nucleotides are TGTGCCAGCAGCTCTACGGACAGGGGTCGCGGCTATGGCTACACCTTC. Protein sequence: CASSSTDRGRGYGYTF.

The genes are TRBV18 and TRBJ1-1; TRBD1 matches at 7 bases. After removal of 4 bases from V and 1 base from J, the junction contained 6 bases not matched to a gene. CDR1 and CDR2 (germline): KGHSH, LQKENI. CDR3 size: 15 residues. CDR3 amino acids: CASSLQGGENTEAFF. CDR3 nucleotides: TGTGCCAGCTCACTGCAGGGGGGGGAGAACACTGAAGCTTTCTTT.

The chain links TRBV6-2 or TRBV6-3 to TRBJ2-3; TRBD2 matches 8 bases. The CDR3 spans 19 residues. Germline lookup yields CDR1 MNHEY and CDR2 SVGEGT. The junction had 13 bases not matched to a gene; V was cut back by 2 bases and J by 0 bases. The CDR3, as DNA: TGTGCCAGCAGTTACCCCACACTCGGGGGGGCCCCAAGCACAGATACGCAGTATTTT. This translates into CASSYPTLGGAPSTDTQYF.

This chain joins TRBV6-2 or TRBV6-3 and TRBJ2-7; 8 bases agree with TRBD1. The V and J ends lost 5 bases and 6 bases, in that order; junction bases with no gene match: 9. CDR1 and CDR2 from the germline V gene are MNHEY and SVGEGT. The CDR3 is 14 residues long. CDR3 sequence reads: CASSISGQVSEQYF. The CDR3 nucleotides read TGTGCCAGCAGTATATCGGGACAGGTATCCGAGCAGTACTTC.

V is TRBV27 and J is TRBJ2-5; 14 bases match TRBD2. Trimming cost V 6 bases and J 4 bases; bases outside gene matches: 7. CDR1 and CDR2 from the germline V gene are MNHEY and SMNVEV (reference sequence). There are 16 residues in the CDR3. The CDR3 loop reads CASRGGLAGVRETQYF. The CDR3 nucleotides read TGTGCCAGCAGAGGGGGACTAGCGGGAGTCCGAGAGACCCAGTACTTC.

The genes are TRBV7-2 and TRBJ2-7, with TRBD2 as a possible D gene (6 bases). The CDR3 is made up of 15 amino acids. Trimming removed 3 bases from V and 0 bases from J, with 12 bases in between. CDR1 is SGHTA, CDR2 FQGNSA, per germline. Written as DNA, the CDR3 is TGTGCCAGCAGCTTGGAGGGAGAGGGCTCCTACGAGCAGTACTTC. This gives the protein CASSLEGEGSYEQYF.

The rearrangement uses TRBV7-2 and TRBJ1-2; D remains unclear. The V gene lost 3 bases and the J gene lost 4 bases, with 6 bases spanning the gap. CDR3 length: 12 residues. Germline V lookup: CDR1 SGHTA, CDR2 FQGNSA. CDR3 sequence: CASSFNSYGYTF. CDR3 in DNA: TGTGCCAGCAGCTTTAACAGCTATGGCTACACCTTC.

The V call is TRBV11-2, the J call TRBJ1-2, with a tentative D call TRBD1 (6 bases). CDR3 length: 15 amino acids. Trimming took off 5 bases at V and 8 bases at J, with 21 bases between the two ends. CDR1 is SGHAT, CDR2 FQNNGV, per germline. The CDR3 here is CASSIGGHPISGYTF. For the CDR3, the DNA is TGTGCCAGCAGCATCGGGGGACACCCTATCTCGGGCTACACCTTC.

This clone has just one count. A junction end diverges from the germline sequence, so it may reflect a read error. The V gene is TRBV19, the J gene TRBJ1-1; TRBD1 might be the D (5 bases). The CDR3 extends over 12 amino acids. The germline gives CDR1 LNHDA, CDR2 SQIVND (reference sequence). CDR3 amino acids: CASSLEGTEAFF. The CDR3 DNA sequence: TGTGCCAGTAGTTTAGAGGGGACTGAAGCTTTCTTT.

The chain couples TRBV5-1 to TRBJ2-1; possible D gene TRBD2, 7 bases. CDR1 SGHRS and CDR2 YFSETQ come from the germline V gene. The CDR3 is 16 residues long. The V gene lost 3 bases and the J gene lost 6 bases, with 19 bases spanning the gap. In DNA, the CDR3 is TGCGCCAGCAGCTCCGGGGGGACCCCCAGGGGCAATGAGCAGTTCTTC. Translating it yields CASSSGGTPRGNEQFF. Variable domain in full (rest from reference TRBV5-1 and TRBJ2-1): KAGVTQTPRYLIKTRGQQVTLSCSPISGHRSVSWYQQTPGQGLQFLFEYFSETQRNKGNFPGRFSGRQFSNSRSEMNVSTLELGDSALYLCASSSGGTPRGNEQFFGPGTRLTVL.

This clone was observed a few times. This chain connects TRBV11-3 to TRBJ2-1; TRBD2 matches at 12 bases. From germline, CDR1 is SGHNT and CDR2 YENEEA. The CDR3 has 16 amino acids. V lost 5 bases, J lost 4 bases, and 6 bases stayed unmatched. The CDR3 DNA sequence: TGTGCCAGCAGCCCTTCTAGCGGGAGGGATTACAATGAGCAGTTCTTC. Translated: CASSPSSGRDYNEQFF.

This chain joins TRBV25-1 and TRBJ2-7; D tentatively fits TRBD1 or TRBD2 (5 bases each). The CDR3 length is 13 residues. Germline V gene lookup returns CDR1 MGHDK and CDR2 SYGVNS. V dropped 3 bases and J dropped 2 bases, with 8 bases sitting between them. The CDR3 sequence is CASSDRGTYEQYF. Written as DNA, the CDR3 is TGTGCCAGCAGTGATCGGGGCACCTACGAGCAGTACTTC.

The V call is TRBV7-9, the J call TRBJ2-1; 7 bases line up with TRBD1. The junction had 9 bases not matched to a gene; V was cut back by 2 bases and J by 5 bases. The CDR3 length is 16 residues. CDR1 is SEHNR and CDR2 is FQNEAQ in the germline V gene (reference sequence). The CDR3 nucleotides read TGTGCCAGCAGCTTAACGACAGGGCCCCGTAACAATGAGCAGTTCTTC. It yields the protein CASSLTTGPRNNEQFF.

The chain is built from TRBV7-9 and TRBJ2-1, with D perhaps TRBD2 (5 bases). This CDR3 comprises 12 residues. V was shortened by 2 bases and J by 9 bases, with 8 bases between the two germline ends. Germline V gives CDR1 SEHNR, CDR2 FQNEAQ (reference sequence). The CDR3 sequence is CASSLKEGEQFF. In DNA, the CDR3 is TGTGCCAGCAGCTTAAAAGAGGGTGAGCAGTTCTTC.

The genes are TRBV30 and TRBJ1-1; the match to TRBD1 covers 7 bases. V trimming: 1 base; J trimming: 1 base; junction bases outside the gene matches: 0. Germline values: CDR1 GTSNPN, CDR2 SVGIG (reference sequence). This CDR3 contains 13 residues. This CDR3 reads CAWSGTGNTEAFF. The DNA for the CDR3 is TGTGCCTGGAGTGGGACAGGGAACACTGAAGCTTTCTTT.

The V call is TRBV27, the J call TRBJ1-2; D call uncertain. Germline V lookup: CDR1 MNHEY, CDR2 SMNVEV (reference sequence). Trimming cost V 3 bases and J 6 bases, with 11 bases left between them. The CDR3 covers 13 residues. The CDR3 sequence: CASSFGRRDGYTF. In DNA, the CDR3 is TGTGCCAGCAGTTTCGGTCGTAGGGATGGCTACACCTTC.

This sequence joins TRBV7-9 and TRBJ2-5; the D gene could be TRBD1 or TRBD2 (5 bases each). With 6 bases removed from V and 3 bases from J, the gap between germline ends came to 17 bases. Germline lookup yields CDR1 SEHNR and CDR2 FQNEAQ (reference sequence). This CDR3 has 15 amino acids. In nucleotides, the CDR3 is TGTGCCAGCAGTCTCCAGGGACGAGGCGAAGAGACCCAGTACTTC. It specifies CASSLQGRGEETQYF.

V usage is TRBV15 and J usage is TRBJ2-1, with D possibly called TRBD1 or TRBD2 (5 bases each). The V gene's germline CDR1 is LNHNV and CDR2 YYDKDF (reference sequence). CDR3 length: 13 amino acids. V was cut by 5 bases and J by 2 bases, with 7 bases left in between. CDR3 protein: CATSGGTYNEQFF. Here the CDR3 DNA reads TGTGCCACCAGCGGGGGAACCTACAATGAGCAGTTCTTC.

The CDR3 sequence: CAWTSGGLWNEQFF. CDR3 DNA sequence: TGTGCCTGGACGTCGGGGGGGCTTTGGAATGAGCAGTTCTTC. V gene TRBV30 combines with J gene TRBJ2-1, with 8 bases matching TRBD2. Germline V gene lookup returns CDR1 GTSNPN and CDR2 SVGIG (reference sequence). J was trimmed by 7 bases and V by 4 bases; bases with no gene match: 9. The CDR3 is made up of 14 amino acids.

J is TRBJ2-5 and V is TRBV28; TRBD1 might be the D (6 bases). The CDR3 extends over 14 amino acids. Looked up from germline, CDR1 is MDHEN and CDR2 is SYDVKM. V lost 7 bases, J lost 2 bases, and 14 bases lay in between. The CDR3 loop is CASIPSGTQETQYF. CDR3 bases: TGTGCCAGCATCCCGTCTGGGACACAAGAGACCCAGTACTTC. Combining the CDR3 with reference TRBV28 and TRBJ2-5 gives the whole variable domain DVKVTQSSRYLVKRTGEKVFLECVQDMDHENMFWYRQDPGLGLRLIYFSYDVKMKEKGDIPEGYSVSREKKERFSLILESASTNQTSMYLCASIPSGTQETQYFGPGTRLLVL.

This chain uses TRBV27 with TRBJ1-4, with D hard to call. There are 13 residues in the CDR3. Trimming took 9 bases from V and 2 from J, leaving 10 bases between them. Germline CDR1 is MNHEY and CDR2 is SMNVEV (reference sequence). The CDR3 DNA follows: TGTGCCAGTAGAAGTAGGACTAATGAAAAACTGTTTTTT. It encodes CASRSRTNEKLFF.

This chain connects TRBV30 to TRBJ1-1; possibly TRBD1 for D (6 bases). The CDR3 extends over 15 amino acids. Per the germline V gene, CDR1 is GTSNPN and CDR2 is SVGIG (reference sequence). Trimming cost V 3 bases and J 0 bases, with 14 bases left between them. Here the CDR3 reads CAWSHTGFLNTEAFF. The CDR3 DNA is TGTGCCTGGAGCCATACAGGGTTTTTGAACACTGAAGCTTTCTTT.

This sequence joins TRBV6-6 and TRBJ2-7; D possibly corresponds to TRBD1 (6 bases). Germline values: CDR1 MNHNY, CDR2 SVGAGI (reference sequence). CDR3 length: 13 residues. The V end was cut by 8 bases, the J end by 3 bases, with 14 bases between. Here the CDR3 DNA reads TGTGCCAGCCTCAGGACAGACCTCTACGAGCAGTACTTC. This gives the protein CASLRTDLYEQYF.

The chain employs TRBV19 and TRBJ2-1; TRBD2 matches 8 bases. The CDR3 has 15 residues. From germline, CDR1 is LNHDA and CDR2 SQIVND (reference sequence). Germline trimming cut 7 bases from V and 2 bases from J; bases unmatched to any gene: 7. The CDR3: CASNPPGGPYNEQFF. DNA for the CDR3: TGTGCCAGTAATCCCCCGGGGGGGCCCTACAATGAGCAGTTCTTC.

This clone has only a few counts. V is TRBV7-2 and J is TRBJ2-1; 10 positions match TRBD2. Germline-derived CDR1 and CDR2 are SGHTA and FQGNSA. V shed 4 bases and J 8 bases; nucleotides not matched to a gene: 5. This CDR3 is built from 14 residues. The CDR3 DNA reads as TGTGCCAGCAGCTCTAGCGGGGGCTCCTATGAGCAGTTCTTC. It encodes CASSSSGGSYEQFF. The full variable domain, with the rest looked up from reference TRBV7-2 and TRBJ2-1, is GAGVSQSPSNKVTEKGKDVELRCDPISGHTALYWYRQSLGQGLEFLIYFQGNSAPDKSGLPSDRFSAERTGGSVSTLTIQRTQQEDSAVYLCASSSSGGSYEQFFGPGTRLTVL.

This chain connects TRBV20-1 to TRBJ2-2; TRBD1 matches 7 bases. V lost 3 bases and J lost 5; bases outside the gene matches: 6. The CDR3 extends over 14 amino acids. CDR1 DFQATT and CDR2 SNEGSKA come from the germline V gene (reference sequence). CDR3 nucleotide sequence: TGCAGTGCTAGTCCCGGGACAGTGACCGGGGAGCTGTTTTTT. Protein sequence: CSASPGTVTGELFF.